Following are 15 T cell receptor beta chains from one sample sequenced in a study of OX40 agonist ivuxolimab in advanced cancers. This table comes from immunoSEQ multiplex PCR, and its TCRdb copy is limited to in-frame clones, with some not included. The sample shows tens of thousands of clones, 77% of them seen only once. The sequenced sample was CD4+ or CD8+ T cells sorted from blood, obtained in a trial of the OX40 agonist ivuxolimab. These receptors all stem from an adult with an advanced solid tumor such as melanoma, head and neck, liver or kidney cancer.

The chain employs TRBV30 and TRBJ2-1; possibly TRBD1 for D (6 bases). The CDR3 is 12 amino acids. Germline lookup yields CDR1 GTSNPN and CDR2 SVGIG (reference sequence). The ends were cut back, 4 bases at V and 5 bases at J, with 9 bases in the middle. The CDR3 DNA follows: TGTGCCTGGACCGGACAGAACAATGAGCAGTTCTTC. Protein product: CAWTGQNNEQFF. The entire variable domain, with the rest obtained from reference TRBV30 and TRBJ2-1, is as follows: SQTIHQWPATLVQPVGSPLSLECTVEGTSNPNLYWYRQAAGRGLQLLFYSVGIGQISSEVPQNLSASRPQDRQFILSSKKLLLSDSGFYLCAWTGQNNEQFFGPGTRLTVL.

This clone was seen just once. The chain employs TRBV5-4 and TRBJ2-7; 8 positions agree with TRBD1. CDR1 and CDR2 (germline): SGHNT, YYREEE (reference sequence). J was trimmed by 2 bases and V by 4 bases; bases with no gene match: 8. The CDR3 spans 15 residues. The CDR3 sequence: CASSAGQASAYEQYF. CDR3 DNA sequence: TGTGCCAGCAGCGCGGGACAGGCTTCTGCCTACGAGCAGTACTTC.

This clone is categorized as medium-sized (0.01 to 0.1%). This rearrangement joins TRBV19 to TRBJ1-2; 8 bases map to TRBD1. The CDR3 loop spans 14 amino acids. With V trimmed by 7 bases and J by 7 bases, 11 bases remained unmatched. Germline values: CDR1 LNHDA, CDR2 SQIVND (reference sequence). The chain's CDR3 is CASTGGGVSAGYTF. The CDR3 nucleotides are TGTGCCAGTACAGGGGGCGGTGTGTCCGCTGGCTACACCTTC.

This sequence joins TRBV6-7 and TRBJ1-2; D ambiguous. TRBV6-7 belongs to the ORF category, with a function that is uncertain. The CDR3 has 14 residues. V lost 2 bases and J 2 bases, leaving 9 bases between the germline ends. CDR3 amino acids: CASSYGLSNYGYTF. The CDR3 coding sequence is TGTGCCAGCAGTTACGGACTCTCAAACTATGGCTACACCTTC.

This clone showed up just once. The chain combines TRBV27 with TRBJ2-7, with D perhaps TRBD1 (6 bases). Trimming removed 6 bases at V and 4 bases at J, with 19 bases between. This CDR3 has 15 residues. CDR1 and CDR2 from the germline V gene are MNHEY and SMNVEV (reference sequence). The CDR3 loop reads CASSWGATGRYEQYF. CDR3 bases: TGTGCCAGCAGCTGGGGAGCCACAGGGCGGTACGAGCAGTACTTC.

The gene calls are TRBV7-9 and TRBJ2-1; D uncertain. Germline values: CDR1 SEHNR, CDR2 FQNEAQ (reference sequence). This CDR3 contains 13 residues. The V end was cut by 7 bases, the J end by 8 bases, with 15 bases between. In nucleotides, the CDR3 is TGTGCCAGCACTTATATTAGCAAGGATGAGCAGTTCTTC. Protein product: CASTYISKDEQFF. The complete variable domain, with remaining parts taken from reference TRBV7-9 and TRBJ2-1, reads DTGVSQNPRHKITKRGQNVTFRCDPISEHNRLYWYRQTLGQGPEFLTYFQNEAQLEKSRLLSDRFSAERPKGSFSTLEIQRTEQGDSAMYLCASTYISKDEQFFGPGTRLTVL.

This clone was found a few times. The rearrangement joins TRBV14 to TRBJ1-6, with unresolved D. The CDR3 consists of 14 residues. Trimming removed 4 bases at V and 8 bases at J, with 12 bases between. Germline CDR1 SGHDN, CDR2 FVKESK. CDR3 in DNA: TGTGCCAGCAGCCTAAGGGATGGGTATTCACCCCTCCACTTT. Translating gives CASSLRDGYSPLHF.

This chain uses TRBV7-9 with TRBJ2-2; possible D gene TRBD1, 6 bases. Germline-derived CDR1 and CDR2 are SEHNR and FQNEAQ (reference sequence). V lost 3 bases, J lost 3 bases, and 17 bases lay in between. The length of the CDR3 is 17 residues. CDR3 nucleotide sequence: TGTGCCAGCAGCTTCCCCCGGCACAGGGCGGACACCGGGGAGCTGTTTTTT. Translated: CASSFPRHRADTGELFF.

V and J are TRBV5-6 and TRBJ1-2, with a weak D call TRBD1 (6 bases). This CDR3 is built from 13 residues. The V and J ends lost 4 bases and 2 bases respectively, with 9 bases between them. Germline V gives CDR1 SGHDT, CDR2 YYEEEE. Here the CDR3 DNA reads TGTGCCAGCAGCCCTGGGGGCAACTATGGCTACACCTTC. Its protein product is CASSPGGNYGYTF.

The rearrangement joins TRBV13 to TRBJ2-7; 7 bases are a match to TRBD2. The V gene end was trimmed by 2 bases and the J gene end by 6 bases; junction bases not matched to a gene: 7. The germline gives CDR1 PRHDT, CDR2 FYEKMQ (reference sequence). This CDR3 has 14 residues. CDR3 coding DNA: TGTGCCAGCAGCTTATCGACTAGCTGGAGCGAGCAGTACTTC. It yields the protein CASSLSTSWSEQYF.

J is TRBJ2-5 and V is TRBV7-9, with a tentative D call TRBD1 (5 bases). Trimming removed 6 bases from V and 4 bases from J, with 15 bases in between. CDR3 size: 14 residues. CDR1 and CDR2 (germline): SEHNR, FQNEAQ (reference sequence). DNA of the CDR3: TGTGCCAGCAGTGAATCAGGGTCGGGAGAGACCCAGTACTTC. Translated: CASSESGSGETQYF.

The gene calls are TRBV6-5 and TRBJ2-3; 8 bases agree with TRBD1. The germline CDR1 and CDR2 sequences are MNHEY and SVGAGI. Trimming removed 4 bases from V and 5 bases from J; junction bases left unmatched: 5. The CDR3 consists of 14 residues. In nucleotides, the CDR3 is TGTGCCAGCAGTTGGGACAGGCCGGTAGATACGCAGTATTTT. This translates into CASSWDRPVDTQYF.

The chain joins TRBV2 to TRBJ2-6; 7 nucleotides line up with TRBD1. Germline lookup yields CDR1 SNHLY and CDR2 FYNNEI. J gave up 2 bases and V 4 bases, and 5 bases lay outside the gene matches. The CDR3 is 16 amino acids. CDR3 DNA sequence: TGTGCCAGCAGTGGAACAGGGGTAACTGGGGCCAACGTCCTGACTTTC. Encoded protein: CASSGTGVTGANVLTF.

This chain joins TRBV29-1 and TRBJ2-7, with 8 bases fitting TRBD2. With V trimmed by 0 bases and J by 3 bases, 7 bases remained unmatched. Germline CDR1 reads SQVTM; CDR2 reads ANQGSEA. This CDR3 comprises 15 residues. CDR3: CSVEDQSGGCYEQYF. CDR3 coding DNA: TGCAGCGTTGAAGATCAGAGCGGGGGCTGCTACGAGCAGTACTTC.

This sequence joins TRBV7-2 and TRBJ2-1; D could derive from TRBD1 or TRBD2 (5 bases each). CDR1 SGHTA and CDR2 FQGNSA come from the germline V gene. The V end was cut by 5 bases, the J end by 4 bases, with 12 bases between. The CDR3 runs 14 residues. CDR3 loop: CASSHRWEYNEQFF. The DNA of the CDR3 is TGTGCCAGCAGCCACAGGTGGGAGTACAATGAGCAGTTCTTC.